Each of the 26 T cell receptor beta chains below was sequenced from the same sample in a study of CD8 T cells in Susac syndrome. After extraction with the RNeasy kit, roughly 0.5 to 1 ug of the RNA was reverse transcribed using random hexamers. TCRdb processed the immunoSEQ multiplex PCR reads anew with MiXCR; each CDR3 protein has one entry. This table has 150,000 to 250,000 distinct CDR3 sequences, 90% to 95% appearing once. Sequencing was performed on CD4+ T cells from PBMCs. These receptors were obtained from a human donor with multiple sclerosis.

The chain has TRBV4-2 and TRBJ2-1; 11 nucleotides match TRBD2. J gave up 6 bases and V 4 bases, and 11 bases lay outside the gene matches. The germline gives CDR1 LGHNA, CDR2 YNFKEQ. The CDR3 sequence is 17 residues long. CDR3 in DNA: TGTGCCAGCAGCCCCCAGGGGACTAGCGGCTTAATCAATGAGCAGTTCTTC. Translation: CASSPQGTSGLINEQFF.

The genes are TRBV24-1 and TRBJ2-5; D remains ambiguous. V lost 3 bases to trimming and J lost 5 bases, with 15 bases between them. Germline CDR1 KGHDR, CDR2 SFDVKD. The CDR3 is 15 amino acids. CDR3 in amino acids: CATSDGKNAWETQYF. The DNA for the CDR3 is TGTGCCACCAGTGATGGCAAGAACGCATGGGAGACCCAGTACTTC.

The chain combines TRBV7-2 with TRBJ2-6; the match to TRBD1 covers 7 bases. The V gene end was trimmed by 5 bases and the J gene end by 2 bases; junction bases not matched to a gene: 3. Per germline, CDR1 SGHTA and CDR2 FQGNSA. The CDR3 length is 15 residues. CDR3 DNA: TGTGCCAGCAGCCGCCAGGGGGCTGGGGCCAACGTCCTGACTTTC. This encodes CASSRQGAGANVLTF.

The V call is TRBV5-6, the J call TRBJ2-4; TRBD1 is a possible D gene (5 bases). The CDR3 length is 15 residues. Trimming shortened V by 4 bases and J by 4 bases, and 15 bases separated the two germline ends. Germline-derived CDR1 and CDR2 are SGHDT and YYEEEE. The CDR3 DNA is TGTGCCAGCAGCACCACACAGGTTACGAAAAACATTCAGTACTTC. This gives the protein CASSTTQVTKNIQYF.

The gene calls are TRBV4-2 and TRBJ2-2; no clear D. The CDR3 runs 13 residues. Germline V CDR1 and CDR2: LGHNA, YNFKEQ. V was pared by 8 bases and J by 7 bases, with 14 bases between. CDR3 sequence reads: CASSVGTYGELFF. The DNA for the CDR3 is TGTGCCAGCTCCGTAGGAACCTACGGGGAGCTGTTTTTT.

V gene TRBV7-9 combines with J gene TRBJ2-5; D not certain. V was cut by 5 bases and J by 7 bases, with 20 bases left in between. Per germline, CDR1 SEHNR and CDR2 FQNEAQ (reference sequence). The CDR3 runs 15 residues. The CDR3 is CASSPERNAPGTQYF. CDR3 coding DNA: TGTGCCAGCAGCCCCGAGAGAAACGCACCCGGGACCCAGTACTTC.

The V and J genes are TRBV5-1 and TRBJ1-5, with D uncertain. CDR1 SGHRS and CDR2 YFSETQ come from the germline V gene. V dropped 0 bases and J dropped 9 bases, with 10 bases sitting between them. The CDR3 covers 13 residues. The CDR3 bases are TGCGCCAGCAGCTTGGACGGAACGGGGCCCCAGCATTTT. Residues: CASSLDGTGPQHF.

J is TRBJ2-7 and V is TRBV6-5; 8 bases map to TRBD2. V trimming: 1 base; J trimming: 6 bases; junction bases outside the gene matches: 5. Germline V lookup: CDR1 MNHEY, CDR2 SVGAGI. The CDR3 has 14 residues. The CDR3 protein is CASSYLYGGAEQYF. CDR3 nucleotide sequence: TGTGCCAGCAGTTACTTATACGGGGGGGCCGAGCAGTACTTC.

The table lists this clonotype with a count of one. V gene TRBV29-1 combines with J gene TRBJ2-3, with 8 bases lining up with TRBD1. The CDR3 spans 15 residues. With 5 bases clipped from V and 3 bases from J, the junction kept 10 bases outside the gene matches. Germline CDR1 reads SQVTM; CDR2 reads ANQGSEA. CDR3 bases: TGCAGCGTTTCTATTCAGGGGGCCTCAACAGATACGCAGTATTTT. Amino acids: CSVSIQGASTDTQYF.

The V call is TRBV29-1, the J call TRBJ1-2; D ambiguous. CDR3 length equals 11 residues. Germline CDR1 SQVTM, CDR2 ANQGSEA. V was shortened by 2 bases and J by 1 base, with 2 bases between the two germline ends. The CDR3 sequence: CSVELNYGYTF. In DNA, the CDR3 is TGCAGCGTTGAACTTAACTATGGCTACACCTTC.

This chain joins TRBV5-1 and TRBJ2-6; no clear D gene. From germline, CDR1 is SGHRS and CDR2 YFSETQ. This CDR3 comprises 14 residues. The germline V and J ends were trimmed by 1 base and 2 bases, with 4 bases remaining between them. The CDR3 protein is CASSLTTGANVLTF. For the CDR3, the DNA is TGCGCCAGCAGCTTGACTACTGGGGCCAACGTCCTGACTTTC. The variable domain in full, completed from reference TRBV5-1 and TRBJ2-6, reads KAGVTQTPRYLIKTRGQQVTLSCSPISGHRSVSWYQQTPGQGLQFLFEYFSETQRNKGNFPGRFSGRQFSNSRSEMNVSTLELGDSALYLCASSLTTGANVLTFGAGSRLTVL.

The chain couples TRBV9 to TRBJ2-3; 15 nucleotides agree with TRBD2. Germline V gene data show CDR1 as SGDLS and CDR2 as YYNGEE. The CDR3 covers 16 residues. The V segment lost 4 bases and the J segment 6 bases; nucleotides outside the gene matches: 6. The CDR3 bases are TGTGCCAGCAGCCCCGGGACTAGCGGGGGGTTGGATACGCAGTATTTT. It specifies CASSPGTSGGLDTQYF.

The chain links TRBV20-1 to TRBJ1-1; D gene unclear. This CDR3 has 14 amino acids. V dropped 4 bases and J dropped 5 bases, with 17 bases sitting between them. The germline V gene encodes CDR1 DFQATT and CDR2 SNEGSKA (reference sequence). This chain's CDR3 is CSATGSDFLTEAFF. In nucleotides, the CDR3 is TGCAGTGCTACCGGGTCGGACTTTTTGACTGAAGCTTTCTTT.

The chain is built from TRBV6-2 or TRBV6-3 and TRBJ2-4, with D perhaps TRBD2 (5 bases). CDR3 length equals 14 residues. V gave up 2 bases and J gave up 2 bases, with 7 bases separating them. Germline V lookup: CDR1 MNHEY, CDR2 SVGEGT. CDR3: CASSYGLSKNIQYF. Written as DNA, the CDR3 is TGTGCCAGCAGTTACGGACTCTCCAAAAACATTCAGTACTTC.

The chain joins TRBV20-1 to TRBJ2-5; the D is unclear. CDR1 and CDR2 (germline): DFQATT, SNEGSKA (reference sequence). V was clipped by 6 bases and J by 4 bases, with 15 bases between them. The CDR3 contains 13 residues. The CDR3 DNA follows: TGCAGTGCAAGGACCAACTCCGGAGAGACCCAGTACTTC. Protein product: CSARTNSGETQYF.

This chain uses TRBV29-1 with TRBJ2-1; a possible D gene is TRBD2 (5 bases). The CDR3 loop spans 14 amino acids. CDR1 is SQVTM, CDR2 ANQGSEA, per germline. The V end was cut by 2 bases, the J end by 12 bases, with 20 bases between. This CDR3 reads CSVEIGLGWIGQFF. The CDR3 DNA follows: TGCAGCGTTGAAATCGGACTCGGGTGGATAGGGCAGTTCTTC.

The CDR3 DNA is TGTGCCAGCCGGGATCTAGGGAAGACCCAGTACTTC. It translates to CASRDLGKTQYF. This sequence joins TRBV7-6 and TRBJ2-5; tentatively, D is TRBD2 (5 bases). Germline V lookup: CDR1 SGHVS, CDR2 FNYEAQ. There are 12 residues in the CDR3. With 8 bases removed from V and 6 bases from J, the gap between germline ends came to 13 bases.

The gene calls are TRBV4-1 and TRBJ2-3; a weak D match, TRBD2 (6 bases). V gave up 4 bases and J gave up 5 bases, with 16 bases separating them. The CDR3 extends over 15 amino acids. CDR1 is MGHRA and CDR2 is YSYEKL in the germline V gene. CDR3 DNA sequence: TGCGCCAGCAGCCCCTTCGGACTACCACGAGATACGCAGTATTTT. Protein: CASSPFGLPRDTQYF.

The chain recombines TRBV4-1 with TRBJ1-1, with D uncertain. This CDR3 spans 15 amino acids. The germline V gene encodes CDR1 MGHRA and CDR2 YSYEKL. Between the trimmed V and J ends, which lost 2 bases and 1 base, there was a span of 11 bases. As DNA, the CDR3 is TGCGCCAGCAGCCAAAATGTACAGAAGAACACTGAAGCTTTCTTT. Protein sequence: CASSQNVQKNTEAFF.

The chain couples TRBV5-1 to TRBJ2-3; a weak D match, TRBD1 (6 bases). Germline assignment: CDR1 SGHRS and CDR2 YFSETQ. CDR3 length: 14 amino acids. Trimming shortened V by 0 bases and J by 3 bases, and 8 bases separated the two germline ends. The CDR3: CASSLADRTDTQYF. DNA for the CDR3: TGCGCCAGCAGCTTGGCGGACAGAACAGATACGCAGTATTTT.

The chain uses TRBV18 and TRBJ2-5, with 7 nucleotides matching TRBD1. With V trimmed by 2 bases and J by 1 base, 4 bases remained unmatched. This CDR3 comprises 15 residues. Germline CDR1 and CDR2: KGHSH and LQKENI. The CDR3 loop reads CASSPRGQSQETQYF. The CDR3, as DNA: TGTGCCAGCTCACCAAGGGGACAGTCCCAAGAGACCCAGTACTTC.

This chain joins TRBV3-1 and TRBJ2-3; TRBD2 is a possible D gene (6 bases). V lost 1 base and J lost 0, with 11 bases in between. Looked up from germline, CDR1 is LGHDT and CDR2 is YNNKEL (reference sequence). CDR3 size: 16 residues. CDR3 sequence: CASSQAFGTSTDTQYF. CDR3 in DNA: TGTGCCAGCAGCCAAGCTTTCGGGACTAGCACAGATACGCAGTATTTT.

CDR3 region: CSAGTGETQYF. CDR3 DNA: TGCAGTGCTGGGACAGGAGAGACCCAGTACTTC. This chain joins TRBV20-1 and TRBJ2-5; TRBD1 matches at 8 bases. Losses at the gene ends were 5 bases for V and 4 bases for J; bases not matched to a gene: 0. The CDR3 extends over 11 amino acids. Per germline, CDR1 DFQATT and CDR2 SNEGSKA (reference sequence).

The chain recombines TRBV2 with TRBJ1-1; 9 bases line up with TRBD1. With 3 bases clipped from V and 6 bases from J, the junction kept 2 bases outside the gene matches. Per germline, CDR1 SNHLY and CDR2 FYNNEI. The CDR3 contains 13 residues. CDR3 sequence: CASSEGQGSEAFF. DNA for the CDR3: TGTGCCAGCAGTGAGGGACAGGGCTCTGAAGCTTTCTTT.

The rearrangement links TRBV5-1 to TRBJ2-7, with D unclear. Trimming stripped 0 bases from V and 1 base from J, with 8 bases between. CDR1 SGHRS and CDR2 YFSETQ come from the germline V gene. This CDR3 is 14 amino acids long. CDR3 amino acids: CASSLAPGSYEQYF. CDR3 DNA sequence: TGCGCCAGCAGCTTGGCTCCCGGGTCCTACGAGCAGTACTTC.

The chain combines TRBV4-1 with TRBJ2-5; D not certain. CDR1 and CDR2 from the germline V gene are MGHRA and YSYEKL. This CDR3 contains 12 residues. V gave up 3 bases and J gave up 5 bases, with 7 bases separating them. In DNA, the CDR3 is TGCGCCAGCAGCCACCGCAGGGAGACCCAGTACTTC. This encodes CASSHRRETQYF.